The 29 T cell receptor beta chains in this list originate from one sample, sequenced in a study of shared clonotypes between healthy human individuals. Naive CD8 cells lacked CD45RO, underwent positive selection for CCR7 and left out terminally differentiated effector memory CD45RA+ cells. This table comes from immunoSEQ multiplex PCR, and its TCRdb copy is limited to in-frame clones, with some not included. The data hold nearly 2 million clones, with around 96% observed a single time. Specimen: naive CD8+ T cells sorted from blood. Source of these receptors: a man in his late teens or twenties in good health.

The chain has TRBV9 and TRBJ2-3; 14 nucleotides align to TRBD2. Germline V gene sequence: CDR1 SGDLS, CDR2 YYNGEE. The ends lost 2 bases at V and 5 bases at J; junction bases unmatched: 7. This CDR3 has 17 amino acids. The CDR3 region has the DNA TGTGCCAGCAGCGTTTTCGGACTAGCGGGAGGAGGAGATACGCAGTATTTT. This codes for CASSVFGLAGGGDTQYF. Full variable domain (remainder filled in from reference TRBV9 and TRBJ2-3): DSGVTQTPKHLITATGQRVTLRCSPRSGDLSVYWYQQSLDQGLQFLIQYYNGEERAKGNILERFSAQQFPDLHSELNLSSLELGDSALYFCASSVFGLAGGGDTQYFGPGTRLTVL.

V is TRBV7-3 and J is TRBJ2-1; TRBD1 matches 9 bases. Germline-derived CDR1 and CDR2 are SGHTA and FQGTGA. Unmatched junction bases numbered 9, after V lost 2 bases and J lost 7 bases. The CDR3 length is 16 residues. The CDR3 loop is CASSLHPGQGRNEQFF. For the CDR3, the DNA is TGTGCCAGCAGCTTACACCCGGGACAGGGTCGAAATGAGCAGTTCTTC.

The V call is TRBV28, the J call TRBJ1-1, with a weak D call TRBD1 (6 bases). V was trimmed by 5 bases and J by 11 bases, leaving 24 bases between them. CDR3 length: 15 amino acids. CDR1 and CDR2 from the germline V gene are MDHEN and SYDVKM. CDR3 bases: TGTGCCAGCAGTCCGCCCTCCGTGACAGGCATAGAGGCTTTCTTT. It encodes CASSPPSVTGIEAFF.

V and J are TRBV5-6 and TRBJ2-7, with D possibly TRBD2 on 6 matching bases. Germline V gene sequence: CDR1 SGHDT, CDR2 YYEEEE. This CDR3 comprises 14 residues. Trimming left V 5 bases short and J 5 bases short, with 17 bases between. The CDR3 spells CASRAGTAYHEQYF. The CDR3 DNA reads as TGTGCCAGCAGGGCGGGGACCGCATACCACGAGCAGTACTTC.

V and J are TRBV10-2 and TRBJ2-3; 9 bases are shared with TRBD2. Per the germline V gene, CDR1 is WSHSY and CDR2 is SAAADI. The CDR3 spans 14 residues. V dropped 6 bases and J dropped 4; count of bases not matched to a gene: 5. In DNA, the CDR3 is TGCGCCAGCAGACTCGTAGCGGGAGCAGATACGCAGTATTTT. Translation gives CASRLVAGADTQYF.

About this clone itself: Other DNA sequences in this sample translate to the same CDR3. This rearrangement joins TRBV5-6 to TRBJ2-7; D assignment may be TRBD1 or TRBD2 (5 bases each). In germline, CDR1 is SGHDT, CDR2 YYEEEE. V dropped 4 bases and J dropped 0 bases, with 11 bases sitting between them. This CDR3 spans 14 amino acids. Here the CDR3 DNA reads TGTGCCAGCAGCCCCGGGACCGGCTCCTACGAGCAGTACTTC. Translated, it gives CASSPGTGSYEQYF.

This chain joins TRBV7-9 and TRBJ2-5; TRBD2 matches at 9 bases. Germline lookup yields CDR1 SEHNR and CDR2 FQNEAQ (reference sequence). There are 15 residues in the CDR3. Trimming removed 2 bases from V and 3 bases from J; junction bases left unmatched: 4. CDR3 DNA: TGTGCCAGCAGCTTATTAGTAGCGGGAGAAGAGACCCAGTACTTC. It is translated as CASSLLVAGEETQYF.

The chain is built from TRBV19 and TRBJ2-1; 10 positions match TRBD2. Germline-derived CDR1 and CDR2 are LNHDA and SQIVND (reference sequence). There are 15 residues in the CDR3. The junction had 5 bases not matched to a gene; V was cut back by 5 bases and J by 4 bases. This CDR3 is CASSLISGRYNEQFF. CDR3 DNA sequence: TGTGCCAGTAGTCTCATTAGCGGGAGGTACAATGAGCAGTTCTTC.

This chain connects TRBV28 to TRBJ2-7, with no clear D. V was shortened by 4 bases and J by 2 bases, with 30 bases between the two germline ends. The CDR3 has 20 residues. CDR1 and CDR2 from the germline V gene are MDHEN and SYDVKM. The CDR3, as DNA: TGTGCCAGCAGTTACCCGCCGGGCCCTCATCCCACCAAATCAGCCTACGAGCAGTACTTC. Residues: CASSYPPGPHPTKSAYEQYF.

J is TRBJ2-1 and V is TRBV27, with D possibly being TRBD2 (5 bases). The CDR3 extends over 15 amino acids. Germline V gene lookup returns CDR1 MNHEY and CDR2 SMNVEV (reference sequence). With 0 bases removed from V and 8 bases from J, the gap between germline ends came to 14 bases. The CDR3 reads CASSLSPGVRDEQFF. CDR3 coding DNA: TGTGCCAGCAGTTTATCCCCCGGGGTTCGGGATGAGCAGTTCTTC.

The chain couples TRBV19 to TRBJ2-7, with D possibly TRBD2 on 5 matching bases. The CDR3 is 16 amino acids. Trimming took off 0 bases at V and 0 bases at J, with 12 bases between the two ends. Germline loops: CDR1 LNHDA, CDR2 SQIVND (reference sequence). CDR3 amino acids: CASSIDEEEGSYEQYF. As DNA, the CDR3 is TGTGCCAGTAGTATAGACGAGGAAGAGGGCTCCTACGAGCAGTACTTC.

V gene TRBV29-1 combines with J gene TRBJ2-7, with a possible D match to TRBD1 (6 bases). The CDR3 loop spans 13 amino acids. Trimming cost V 4 bases and J 1 base, with 11 bases left between them. The germline V gene has CDR1 SQVTM and CDR2 ANQGSEA. The CDR3 loop reads CSVADRYSYEQYF. CDR3 DNA: TGCAGCGTTGCTGACAGGTATTCCTACGAGCAGTACTTC.

The chain couples TRBV2 to TRBJ2-1, with a tentative D call TRBD1 (6 bases). The CDR3 has 16 residues. Trimming took off 6 bases at V and 1 base at J, with 16 bases between the two ends. CDR1 is SNHLY and CDR2 is FYNNEI in the germline V gene. CDR3 protein: CASRSRGGQSYNEQFF. The CDR3, as DNA: TGTGCCAGCAGGAGCAGGGGCGGACAGTCCTACAATGAGCAGTTCTTC.

In its sample, this clone was seen once. This sequence joins TRBV10-3 and TRBJ1-1, with 8 bases lining up with TRBD1. V was clipped by 6 bases and J by 4 bases; unmatched bases: 7. Per the germline V gene, CDR1 is ENHRY and CDR2 is SYGVKD. The CDR3 is made up of 14 amino acids. CDR3 DNA sequence: TGTGCCATCAGCGCTGGGACAGGCGGCACTGAAGCTTTCTTT. Protein product: CAISAGTGGTEAFF.

This clone is a singleton in its sample. The chain couples TRBV6-1 to TRBJ1-1; a weak D match, TRBD1 (6 bases). Trimming took 4 bases from V and 5 from J, leaving 17 bases between them. CDR1 and CDR2 (germline): MNHNS, SASEGT. This CDR3 contains 15 residues. Here the CDR3 reads CASSGPRGGGTEAFF. The CDR3 region has the DNA TGTGCCAGCAGTGGCCCCAGGGGTGGGGGAACTGAAGCTTTCTTT.

For the CDR3, the DNA is TGTGCCAGCAGTTCTCCCGGGGTGAGCTCCTACAATGAGCAGTTCTTC. The encoded protein is CASSSPGVSSYNEQFF. The chain carries TRBV27 and TRBJ2-1; D possibly corresponds to TRBD2 (5 bases). This CDR3 has 16 residues. Germline V gene sequence: CDR1 MNHEY, CDR2 SMNVEV (reference sequence). Trimming removed 4 bases from V and 0 bases from J, with 13 bases in between.

The J gene is TRBJ2-7, the V gene TRBV6-1; D is unclear. This CDR3 is 13 amino acids long. Germline V gene sequence: CDR1 MNHNS, CDR2 SASEGT. V was pared by 4 bases and J by 3 bases, with 10 bases between. The CDR3 loop reads CASSAFRGYEQYF. The CDR3, as DNA: TGTGCCAGCAGTGCATTCCGAGGCTACGAGCAGTACTTC.

The chain couples TRBV28 to TRBJ2-7; either TRBD1 or TRBD2 may supply D (5 bases each). In germline, CDR1 is MDHEN, CDR2 SYDVKM. Between the trimmed V and J ends, which lost 1 base and 7 bases, there was a span of 17 bases. This CDR3 comprises 15 residues. CDR3 in amino acids: CASSLFAGSSGEQYF. The DNA for the CDR3 is TGTGCCAGCAGTTTATTCGCAGGGTCTTCGGGGGAGCAGTACTTC.

With respect to this clone: The same CDR3 arises from other DNA sequences in this sample as well. This sequence joins TRBV9 and TRBJ1-1; D remains unclear. The V and J ends lost 4 bases and 1 base respectively, with 8 bases between them. Per germline, CDR1 SGDLS and CDR2 YYNGEE. This CDR3 has 13 amino acids. This chain's CDR3 is CASSPGSNTEAFF. In DNA form, the CDR3 reads TGTGCCAGCAGCCCCGGGTCGAACACTGAAGCTTTCTTT.

This chain joins TRBV11-2 and TRBJ2-7, with 8 positions matching TRBD1. Looked up from germline, CDR1 is SGHAT and CDR2 is FQNNGV. Germline trimming cut 4 bases from V and 1 base from J; bases unmatched to any gene: 9. The CDR3 runs 16 residues. The CDR3 sequence: CASSSVGQGFSYEQYF. The CDR3 nucleotides are TGTGCCAGCAGCTCAGTCGGACAGGGCTTTTCCTACGAGCAGTACTTC.

This clone was recorded a few times. This chain uses TRBV19 with TRBJ1-5; D remains unclear. V was cut by 8 bases and J by 15 bases, with 11 bases left in between. Germline values: CDR1 LNHDA, CDR2 SQIVND (reference sequence). The CDR3 runs 9 residues. The CDR3 DNA reads TGTGCCAGTTCGCCAAGCCGGCATTTT. The encoded protein is CASSPSRHF.

The chain joins TRBV7-2 to TRBJ2-7, with 7 bases identical to TRBD1. Germline V gene sequence: CDR1 SGHTA, CDR2 FQGNSA. CDR3 length: 16 amino acids. V lost 5 bases and J lost 4; bases outside the gene matches: 14. For the CDR3, the DNA is TGTGCCAGCAGCCCCAGAGGGGGCCCCTCTCCTTACGAGCAGTACTTC. Amino acid sequence: CASSPRGGPSPYEQYF.

The count of this clone is one. The chain recombines TRBV11-2 with TRBJ1-1, with D perhaps TRBD1 (5 bases). Germline CDR1 SGHAT, CDR2 FQNNGV. V was shortened by 4 bases and J by 0 bases, with 15 bases between the two germline ends. This CDR3 contains 16 residues. CDR3 region: CASSWDGRQMNTEAFF. For the CDR3, the DNA is TGTGCCAGCAGCTGGGACGGGAGACAGATGAACACTGAAGCTTTCTTT. The whole variable domain, remainder taken from reference TRBV11-2 and TRBJ1-1, is EAGVAQSPRYKIIEKRQSVAFWCNPISGHATLYWYQQILGQGPKLLIQFQNNGVVDDSQLPKDRFSAERLKGVDSTLKIQPAKLEDSAVYLCASSWDGRQMNTEAFFGQGTRLTVV.

The chain is built from TRBV30 and TRBJ1-5, with D perhaps TRBD1 (5 bases). The CDR3 length is 17 residues. Germline loops: CDR1 GTSNPN, CDR2 SVGIG (reference sequence). Trimming shortened V by 0 bases and J by 3 bases, and 18 bases separated the two germline ends. The CDR3 region is CAWSVICKDTDNQPQHF. In DNA form, the CDR3 reads TGTGCCTGGAGTGTAATTTGTAAGGACACAGACAATCAGCCCCAGCATTTT.

V gene TRBV4-1 combines with J gene TRBJ1-5; D is perhaps TRBD1 (5 bases). Germline V CDR1 and CDR2: MGHRA, YSYEKL. V lost 0 bases and J lost 7, with 19 bases in between. This CDR3 is built from 17 residues. CDR3 in DNA: TGCGCCAGCAGCCAAGATGACGTAGACAGCGGGTACCAGCCCCAGCATTTT. Translation: CASSQDDVDSGYQPQHF.

This clone has a single count. Other DNA sequences from this sample encode an identical CDR3 as well. The chain uses TRBV27 and TRBJ1-2; unclear D gene. CDR1 MNHEY and CDR2 SMNVEV come from the germline V gene (reference sequence). The CDR3 length is 13 residues. V lost 3 bases and J lost 3, with 8 bases in between. CDR3 bases: TGTGCCAGCAGTTTTGACCGAGACTATGGCTACACCTTC. Its translation is CASSFDRDYGYTF.

The chain carries TRBV2 and TRBJ1-1; D might be TRBD1 (6 bases). Trimming removed 5 bases from V and 4 bases from J, with 11 bases in between. CDR1 SNHLY and CDR2 FYNNEI come from the germline V gene. This CDR3 region has 13 residues. CDR3 DNA: TGTGCCAGCAGTAGGGGGGGGTTCACTGAAGCTTTCTTT. It yields the protein CASSRGGFTEAFF.

This chain joins TRBV5-5 and TRBJ1-1; tentative D call: TRBD1 (6 bases). The CDR3 extends over 14 amino acids. Trimming left V 3 bases short and J 10 bases short, with 19 bases between. The germline V gene encodes CDR1 SGHKS and CDR2 YYEKEE (reference sequence). The CDR3 DNA follows: TGTGCCAGCAGCTCCGCTTCTGGGGGGCAGGGAGCTTTCTTT. Translated, it gives CASSSASGGQGAFF.

A note on this clone: Other DNA sequences of this sample code for an identical CDR3. The rearrangement uses TRBV28 and TRBJ2-3; tentative D call: TRBD1 (6 bases). The CDR3 is 14 residues long. Germline CDR1 MDHEN, CDR2 SYDVKM. V was pared by 3 bases and J by 1 base, with 8 bases between. The CDR3 is CASSLAGGTDTQYF. In nucleotides, the CDR3 is TGTGCCAGCAGTTTGGCAGGGGGCACAGATACGCAGTATTTT.